Sequencing of this TCR beta chain was carried out in a study of neurological immune-mediated disorders (dated by TCRdb to between 2017 and 2020). Background on the whole study: Among the roughly 34 multiple sclerosis patients, 31 had relapsing-remitting MS and 3 had secondary progressive MS. The cohort included around 70 subjects: roughly 14 with HAM/TSP, about 35 with multiple sclerosis, and 20 healthy controls. The approximately 110 TCR-beta libraries included longitudinal samples, technical triplicates and paired sorted CD4+ and CD8+ T-cell subsets alongside PBMC samples. Using UMI-based sequencing, the study compared peripheral blood TCR-beta repertoires from patients with HTLV-I-associated myelopathy (HAM/TSP), patients with multiple sclerosis, and healthy controls. Overall study results and their limits: TCR clonal expansion was highest in HAM/TSP patients and lowest in MS patients, with MS patients falling below even healthy controls. Phylogenetic analysis grouped repertoires from 18 of 34 MS patients into a cluster of related CDR3 sequences, suggesting a possible repertoire-level signature. No clinical or MRI features were associated with the MS cluster, and the authors said that larger cohorts are needed. No identical CDR3 amino acid sequences were found to be shared among expanded clones across subjects, suggesting that TCR-beta repertoires were private in all groups.

Sorted-subset TCR libraries were prepared from around 1 million sorted CD4+ or CD8+ T cells. The multiple sclerosis patients were enrolled in a US clinical protocol that used magnetic resonance imaging to evaluate disease progression. Peripheral blood was subjected to Ficoll-Hypaque density gradient centrifugation to isolate PBMCs, which were then cryopreserved in liquid nitrogen. Paired sorted CD4+ and CD8+ subsets came from healthy controls, HAM/TSP patients and MS patients. To synthesize cDNA, template-switch 5'RACE was performed with a primer carrying a 10-nucleotide random unique molecular identifier so that each TCR transcript was tagged. Over 170 million TCR-beta sequences, covering 15-18 subjects, were produced in each sequencing run. The RNeasy kit was used for extraction of total RNA. The KAPA Real-time Library Amplification kit was used to amplify TCR-beta VDJ regions with primers for the TCR constant region and the 5'RACE anchor. A first PCR added sample indexes and Illumina adaptors, and a second PCR then raised library yield. After Ampure bead purification, the roughly 650 bp TCR product was size-selected on a 2% E-gel SizeSelection system. Before pooling, libraries had their quality checked on a Bioanalyzer, their concentration measured with Qubit, and their quantity determined with the Kapa Library Quantification kit. Libraries were sequenced paired-end 2 x 150 bp on an Illumina HiSeq 2500. To increase sequence diversity, about 25-31% phiX was spiked into each library pool. As for the original processing: Quality-filtered reads were processed with the UMI-based MiGEC pipeline, and over 75% of raw TCR sequences were removed by the MiGEC pipeline during error correction. IMGT germline references were used for alignment of VDJ genes, and clonotypes were defined by a unique CDR3 amino acid sequence together with V-J genes. VDJtools evaluated clonal expansion, Shannon diversity and CDR3 relatedness (CalcPairwiseDistances, ClusterSamples); CLCbio workbench built phylogenetic trees. Expanded clones were defined as having at least 8 unique UMIs, based on coefficient-of-variation modelling across technical triplicates. TCRdb cleaned the public reads at Q25 with fastp, built clones with MiXCR and kept in-frame beta chains. All rows with the same CDR3 protein become a single entry with the most common DNA and genes. TCRdb assigned the V and J calls; the authors' analysis was not used. The sample yields tens of thousands of distinct CDR3 sequences; about 5.8% were counted once. Of the sample, approximately 1.5% is held by the ten largest clones.

This clonotype was detected many times. This clone's antigen is unknown. Qualities for individual bases were not recorded, and no much larger clone is one base off. The sequenced sample was CD4+ T cells from blood. The TCR was taken from a young woman with multiple sclerosis.

The nucleotide sequence is given as TGCAGTGCGTCCACAGGGGAACCTGGAAACACCATATATTTT. This yields the protein CSASTGEPGNTIYF. Here the chain combines TRBV20-1 and TRBJ1-3, with TRBD1 matching 7 junction bases. Relative to germline, V is missing 6 bases and J is missing 2 bases, with 7 bases of the junction outside any gene match. The CDR3 holds 14 amino acids from the cysteine to the phenylalanine. The entry retains the CDR3 DNA only, 42 bases that are in frame from base 1. Based on the germline V gene (reference sequence), the CDR1 and CDR2 sequences are DFQATT and SNEGSKA.